The 20 T cell receptor beta chains below were found in one sample sequenced in a study of beta chain features in type 1 diabetes. All of the isolated RNA was reverse transcribed, so expressed TCRB transcripts were sequenced. Sequencing used immunoSEQ multiplex PCR; TCRdb keeps in-frame clones, though not all of them. The sample carries around 300,000 clones, roughly 8% recorded once. Sequencing used central memory CD4+ T cells from blood. Receptor source: a woman aged 18-30 years in good health.

This clone was seen repeatedly, ten times or more. The V call is TRBV2, the J call TRBJ1-4; 8 bases are a match to TRBD1. The CDR3 has 13 amino acids. The ends lost 3 bases at V and 15 bases at J; junction bases unmatched: 9. Germline V gene sequence: CDR1 SNHLY, CDR2 FYNNEI. The CDR3 reads CASSDTGQVDLFF. CDR3 DNA: TGTGCCAGCAGTGACACGGGACAGGTGGATTTGTTTTTT.

This clone showed up just a few times. This chain links TRBV7-2 with TRBJ1-3, with 7 bases lining up with TRBD1. Germline V gene lookup returns CDR1 SGHTA and CDR2 FQGNSA. The CDR3 covers 16 residues. V was pared by 4 bases and J by 3 bases, with 9 bases of the junction left unmatched. The CDR3 DNA sequence: TGTGCCAGCAGCTGGTTGACAGGGTCGTTTGGAAACACCATATATTTT. Residues: CASSWLTGSFGNTIYF.

The rearrangement joins TRBV13 to TRBJ2-7, with 13 positions matching TRBD2. J was trimmed by 4 bases and V by 4 bases; bases with no gene match: 1. This CDR3 comprises 14 residues. Germline V gives CDR1 PRHDT, CDR2 FYEKMQ (reference sequence). CDR3 amino acids: CASSSTSGGYEQYF. DNA of the CDR3: TGTGCCAGCAGCTCGACTAGCGGGGGGTACGAGCAGTACTTC.

The chain employs TRBV10-3 and TRBJ1-4; D is perhaps TRBD1 (5 bases). Germline lookup yields CDR1 ENHRY and CDR2 SYGVKD. The CDR3 contains 15 residues. V lost 3 bases to trimming and J lost 8 bases, with 16 bases between them. CDR3 sequence: CAISDRAAGEEKLFF. The CDR3 nucleotides read TGTGCCATCAGTGACCGGGCCGCGGGGGAAGAAAAACTGTTTTTT.

This clone was found a few times. The chain has TRBV25-1 and TRBJ2-1, with 12 bases fitting TRBD1. Trimming at V came to 8 bases and at J to 7 bases, leaving 12 bases not matched to a gene. The germline gives CDR1 MGHDK, CDR2 SYGVNS. CDR3 size: 16 residues. This chain's CDR3 is CASSPGGTGGLNEQFF. The CDR3 nucleotides read TGTGCCAGCTCCCCCGGCGGGACAGGGGGCCTAAATGAGCAGTTCTTC.

There are a few counts of this clone. The chain links TRBV4-2 to TRBJ2-1; TRBD2 agrees at 11 bases. The germline V gene encodes CDR1 LGHNA and CDR2 YNFKEQ. CDR3 length: 18 residues. V lost 1 base, J lost 4 bases, and 9 bases stayed unmatched. This chain's CDR3 is CASSQGLAGGRSYNEQFF. In nucleotides, the CDR3 is TGTGCCAGCAGCCAAGGGCTAGCGGGGGGTCGCTCATACAATGAGCAGTTCTTC.

The chain links TRBV30 to TRBJ2-2; TRBD2 agrees at 9 bases. CDR3 size: 15 residues. CDR1 is GTSNPN and CDR2 is SVGIG in the germline V gene (reference sequence). V lost 7 bases, J lost 1 base, and 7 bases stayed unmatched. The CDR3 loop is CASHPSGKNTGELFF. DNA of the CDR3: TGTGCCTCGCACCCTAGCGGGAAGAACACCGGGGAGCTGTTTTTT.

The chain is built from TRBV18 and TRBJ2-1; a possible D gene is TRBD1 (6 bases). Trimming pared 3 bases from V and 1 base from J, leaving 16 bases between. The CDR3 is 17 residues long. Germline lookup yields CDR1 KGHSH and CDR2 LQKENI. CDR3 coding DNA: TGTGCCAGCTCACCCCCGACAGGTGGCGGGTCCTACAATGAGCAGTTCTTC. Encoded protein: CASSPPTGGGSYNEQFF.

Only a few counts were recorded for this clone. The chain is built from TRBV7-2 and TRBJ2-5, with a possible D match to TRBD1 (5 bases). Trimming took off 5 bases at V and 1 base at J, with 11 bases between the two ends. The CDR3 extends over 14 amino acids. Germline V gene lookup returns CDR1 SGHTA and CDR2 FQGNSA. The CDR3 loop is CASSIQGSQETQYF. The CDR3 bases are TGTGCCAGCAGCATCCAGGGATCCCAAGAGACCCAGTACTTC. Using reference TRBV7-2 and TRBJ2-5 for the parts outside the CDR3, the full variable domain is GAGVSQSPSNKVTEKGKDVELRCDPISGHTALYWYRQSLGQGLEFLIYFQGNSAPDKSGLPSDRFSAERTGGSVSTLTIQRTQQEDSAVYLCASSIQGSQETQYFGPGTRLLVL.

This clone has a count of ten or more. This rearrangement joins TRBV30 to TRBJ2-6; D unresolved. There are 15 residues in the CDR3. The ends were cut back, 2 bases at V and 0 bases at J, with 8 bases in the middle. CDR1 is GTSNPN and CDR2 is SVGIG in the germline V gene (reference sequence). As DNA, the CDR3 is TGTGCCTGGAGTTTGGCACTCTCTGGGGCCAACGTCCTGACTTTC. It yields the protein CAWSLALSGANVLTF.

The J gene is TRBJ2-2, the V gene TRBV7-9, with TRBD2 matching over 14 bases. V was clipped by 5 bases and J by 4 bases; unmatched bases: 3. This CDR3 is built from 16 residues. Germline values: CDR1 SEHNR, CDR2 FQNEAQ (reference sequence). The CDR3 loop is CASSGLAGGRTGELFF. CDR3 in DNA: TGTGCCAGCAGCGGACTAGCGGGGGGACGCACCGGGGAGCTGTTTTTT.

The V call is TRBV7-3, the J call TRBJ1-2, with unresolved D. Germline V gene lookup returns CDR1 SGHTA and CDR2 FQGTGA. V was clipped by 6 bases and J by 0 bases, with 8 bases between them. The CDR3 has 13 residues. This CDR3 reads CASSPDPNYGYTF. In DNA form, the CDR3 reads TGTGCCAGCAGTCCAGATCCTAACTATGGCTACACCTTC.

V gene TRBV15 combines with J gene TRBJ1-4; a weak D match, TRBD1 (6 bases). Trimming cost V 0 bases and J 10 bases, with 15 bases left between them. This CDR3 is 15 amino acids long. Per the germline V gene, CDR1 is LNHNV and CDR2 is YYDKDF (reference sequence). The CDR3 bases are TGTGCCACCAGCAGAGATCTGGGGGGCGGGGTAAAACTGTTTTTT. This encodes CATSRDLGGGVKLFF.

This clone was seen many times. The chain couples TRBV7-9 to TRBJ2-3; TRBD1 aligns across 8 bases. There are 13 residues in the CDR3. Germline-derived CDR1 and CDR2 are SEHNR and FQNEAQ (reference sequence). V shed 4 bases, J shed 11 bases, and the junction held 8 bases outside the gene matches. CDR3 region: CASSSTTGTGQYF. CDR3 sequence (DNA): TGTGCCAGCAGCTCAACAACCGGGACAGGGCAGTATTTT.

V usage is TRBV7-8 and J usage is TRBJ2-7; 8 bases are a match to TRBD2. The CDR3 extends over 13 amino acids. The V gene end was trimmed by 3 bases and the J gene end by 3 bases; junction bases not matched to a gene: 1. Germline assignment: CDR1 SGHVS and CDR2 FQNEAQ. The CDR3 bases are TGTGCCAGCAGCTTTACTAGCGGCTACGAGCAGTACGTC. This codes for CASSFTSGYEQYV.

The genes are TRBV7-9 and TRBJ1-2, with a weak D call TRBD1 (5 bases). There are 16 residues in the CDR3. V lost 0 bases and J 1 base, leaving 12 bases between the germline ends. Germline-derived CDR1 and CDR2 are SEHNR and FQNEAQ (reference sequence). The CDR3 DNA reads TGTGCCAGCAGCTTAGCCAGGCAAGGGGATAACTATGGCTACACCTTC. Encoded protein: CASSLARQGDNYGYTF.

The CDR3 bases are TGTGCCAGCAGCTTAGAACTACCCGGCACAGATACGCAGTATTTT. Translated: CASSLELPGTDTQYF. This sequence joins TRBV7-2 and TRBJ2-3; D uncertain. The CDR3 covers 15 residues. Trimming took off 1 base at V and 1 base at J, with 9 bases between the two ends. From germline, CDR1 is SGHTA and CDR2 FQGNSA.

The chain joins TRBV7-2 to TRBJ1-1, with 8 positions matching TRBD1. The CDR3 spans 16 residues. The junction had 6 bases not matched to a gene; V was cut back by 2 bases and J by 1 base. Germline values: CDR1 SGHTA, CDR2 FQGNSA. CDR3 in amino acids: CASSLRFGQGNTEAFF. CDR3 DNA sequence: TGTGCCAGCAGCTTAAGATTCGGACAGGGGAACACTGAAGCTTTCTTT.

The chain employs TRBV9 and TRBJ1-2; 9 nucleotides align to TRBD1. V trimming: 0 bases; J trimming: 6 bases; junction bases outside the gene matches: 6. Germline CDR1 and CDR2: SGDLS and YYNGEE. CDR3 size: 15 residues. The CDR3 spells CASSVVRDRANGYTF. The DNA for the CDR3 is TGTGCCAGCAGCGTAGTTCGGGACAGGGCCAATGGCTACACCTTC.

This clone was counted only a few times. The chain uses TRBV7-9 and TRBJ1-2; 9 nucleotides agree with TRBD1. The germline CDR1 and CDR2 sequences are SEHNR and FQNEAQ (reference sequence). This CDR3 spans 14 amino acids. Losses at the gene ends were 5 bases for V and 4 bases for J; bases not matched to a gene: 5. CDR3 sequence reads: CASSAGTGTYGYTF. As DNA, the CDR3 is TGTGCCAGCAGCGCCGGGACAGGGACCTATGGCTACACCTTC.